Here is one T cell receptor (beta chain) with its context. This record comes from a study of blood T cell repertoires in COVID-19. The CDR3 has 13 residues. The germline CDR1 and CDR2 sequences are SGHTA and FQGTGA. V dropped 5 bases and J dropped 7; count of bases not matched to a gene: 6. Clones were read by immunoSEQ multiplex PCR, and TCRdb kept only the in-frame ones, dropping some. The sample contains roughly 220,000 clones, 80% of which appear only once. Sample: PBMCs or T cells enriched from blood (not recorded which). This rearrangement joins TRBV7-3 to TRBJ1-2, with 8 positions matching TRBD1. The sequence was collected from a man aged 25-45 years with acute COVID-19. The CDR3 reads CASSPDRGIGYTF. The DNA for the CDR3 is TGTGCCAGCAGCCCCGACAGGGGAATTGGCTACACCTTC.